This is a list of T cell receptor beta chains from one sample in a study of cytomegalovirus exposure and HLA in healthy donors. Assay: immunoSEQ multiplex PCR; the TCRdb copy retains only in-frame clones and omits some. The sample shows about 130,000 clones, about 80% of them seen only once. Sequencing input: PBMCs. These receptors originate from a woman in her forties in good health and CMV-seronegative. Both conserved end residues are part of each CDR3. Each record gives: V gene, D gene, J gene, clone size, CDR3 protein, CDR3 DNA. D genes are given only for firm matches. Clone size appears in some rows only: once, few, many, or a class for an expanded clone.

V gene: TRBV29-1; D gene: NA; J gene: TRBJ1-1; clone size: NA; CDR3 protein: CSVRQEAQDTEAFF; CDR3 DNA: TGCAGCGTCCGACAGGAGGCGCAGGACACTGAAGCTTTCTTT
V gene: TRBV15; D gene: NA; J gene: TRBJ2-3; clone size: NA; CDR3 protein: CATSRDLADSSTDTQYF; CDR3 DNA: TGTGCCACCAGCAGAGATCTGGCGGACTCTAGCACAGATACGCAGTATTTT
V gene: TRBV6-6; D gene: TRBD1; J gene: TRBJ1-1; clone size: NA; CDR3 protein: CASSYLTGDTEAFF; CDR3 DNA: TGTGCCAGCAGTTATTTGACAGGGGACACTGAAGCTTTCTTT
V gene: TRBV2; D gene: NA; J gene: TRBJ1-5; clone size: NA; CDR3 protein: CASSEGGGAYQPQHF; CDR3 DNA: TGTGCCAGCAGTGAAGGTGGGGGGGCCTATCAGCCCCAGCATTTT
V gene: TRBV5-1; D gene: NA; J gene: TRBJ1-1; clone size: NA; CDR3 protein: CASSSAGGIRGAFF; CDR3 DNA: TGCGCCAGCAGTTCCGCGGGCGGGATAAGAGGAGCTTTCTTT
V gene: TRBV10-3; D gene: NA; J gene: TRBJ1-2; clone size: NA; CDR3 protein: CAISPGTSYGGYTF; CDR3 DNA: TGTGCCATCAGCCCCGGGACATCCTACGGTGGCTACACCTTC
V gene: TRBV4-2; D gene: NA; J gene: TRBJ1-2; clone size: NA; CDR3 protein: CASCQDPLGGQSKIYTF; CDR3 DNA: TGTGCCAGCTGCCAGGACCCTCTGGGAGGGCAGTCAAAGATTTACACCTTC
V gene: TRBV2; D gene: NA; J gene: TRBJ1-2; clone size: NA; CDR3 protein: CASSRDLNYGYTF; CDR3 DNA: TGTGCCAGCAGTCGGGACTTGAACTATGGCTACACCTTC
V gene: TRBV4-1; D gene: TRBD1; J gene: TRBJ2-7; clone size: NA; CDR3 protein: CASSQATGGAEQYF; CDR3 DNA: TGCGCCAGCAGCCAAGCGACAGGGGGCGCGGAGCAGTACTTC
V gene: TRBV15; D gene: TRBD2; J gene: TRBJ2-5; clone size: NA; CDR3 protein: CATSREGGEQETQYF; CDR3 DNA: TGTGCCACCAGCAGAGAGGGAGGGGAGCAAGAGACCCAGTACTTC
V gene: TRBV5-1; D gene: NA; J gene: TRBJ2-7; clone size: NA; CDR3 protein: CASSLAGQGFSYEQYF; CDR3 DNA: TGCGCCAGCAGCTTGGCCGGGCAGGGATTCTCCTACGAGCAGTACTTC
V gene: TRBV7-3; D gene: TRBD2; J gene: TRBJ2-2; clone size: NA; CDR3 protein: CASSPQGLGAGELFF; CDR3 DNA: TGTGCCAGCAGCCCCCAGGGACTAGGTGCCGGGGAGCTGTTTTTT
V gene: TRBV28; D gene: TRBD2; J gene: TRBJ2-3; clone size: NA; CDR3 protein: CASSFMTGGRGDTQYF; CDR3 DNA: TGTGCCAGCAGTTTTATGACCGGCGGGAGAGGAGATACGCAGTATTTT
V gene: TRBV7-9; D gene: TRBD1; J gene: TRBJ1-1; clone size: NA; CDR3 protein: CASSQTGGLAFF; CDR3 DNA: TGTGCCAGCAGCCAAACAGGGGGCTTGGCTTTCTTT
V gene: TRBV19; D gene: NA; J gene: TRBJ2-6; clone size: NA; CDR3 protein: CASSIAGRGANVLTF; CDR3 DNA: TGTGCCAGTAGTATAGCAGGGAGGGGGGCCAACGTCCTGACTTTC
V gene: TRBV6-1; D gene: NA; J gene: TRBJ1-1; clone size: NA; CDR3 protein: CASMGQPNTEAFF; CDR3 DNA: TGTGCCAGCATGGGCCAGCCGAACACTGAAGCTTTCTTT
V gene: TRBV6-1; D gene: TRBD1; J gene: TRBJ1-6; clone size: NA; CDR3 protein: CASNEGTGGSPLHF; CDR3 DNA: TGTGCCAGCAATGAAGGGACAGGGGGATCACCCCTCCACTTT
V gene: TRBV7-2; D gene: TRBD1; J gene: TRBJ1-5; clone size: NA; CDR3 protein: CASSLADRGPLPQHF; CDR3 DNA: TGTGCCAGCAGCTTAGCGGACAGGGGTCCTCTCCCCCAGCATTTT
V gene: TRBV5-1; D gene: TRBD1; J gene: TRBJ1-3; clone size: NA; CDR3 protein: CASSKDRGAGNTIYF; CDR3 DNA: TGCGCCAGCAGCAAGGACAGGGGGGCTGGAAACACCATATATTTT
V gene: TRBV19; D gene: NA; J gene: TRBJ1-1; clone size: NA; CDR3 protein: CATNRYTEAFF; CDR3 DNA: TGTGCCACCAACAGATACACTGAAGCTTTCTTT
V gene: TRBV5-1; D gene: TRBD2; J gene: TRBJ2-3; clone size: NA; CDR3 protein: CASSLVWLAGHLITDTQYF; CDR3 DNA: TGCGCCAGCAGCTTGGTATGGCTAGCGGGCCACCTGATCACAGATACGCAGTATTTT
V gene: TRBV5-1; D gene: TRBD1; J gene: TRBJ1-6; clone size: NA; CDR3 protein: CASTQEGGANSPLHF; CDR3 DNA: TGCGCCAGCACCCAGGAAGGGGGCGCAAATTCACCCCTCCACTTT
V gene: TRBV11-1; D gene: NA; J gene: TRBJ1-1; clone size: once; CDR3 protein: CASSLAWARTEAFF; CDR3 DNA: TGTGCCAGCAGCTTGGCTTGGGCACGTACTGAAGCTTTCTTT
V gene: TRBV7-9; D gene: NA; J gene: TRBJ2-7; clone size: NA; CDR3 protein: CASSLGQYYGEQYF; CDR3 DNA: TGTGCCAGCAGCCTTGGACAGTACTACGGGGAGCAGTACTTC
V gene: TRBV2; D gene: NA; J gene: TRBJ1-1; clone size: NA; CDR3 protein: CASSAGRSTEAFF; CDR3 DNA: TGTGCCAGCAGTGCAGGGAGGAGCACTGAAGCTTTCTTT
V gene: TRBV6-6; D gene: TRBD2; J gene: TRBJ2-7; clone size: NA; CDR3 protein: CASSYSRRGSSYEQYF; CDR3 DNA: TGTGCCAGCAGTTACTCGAGGCGGGGGAGCTCCTACGAGCAGTACTTC
V gene: TRBV5-4; D gene: NA; J gene: TRBJ2-7; clone size: few; CDR3 protein: CASSTYQGGYEQYF; CDR3 DNA: TGTGCCAGCAGCACCTATCAAGGGGGCTACGAGCAGTACTTC
V gene: TRBV6-6; D gene: TRBD1; J gene: TRBJ1-6; clone size: once; CDR3 protein: CASRGRQGETAPLHF; CDR3 DNA: TGTGCCAGCAGGGGGAGACAGGGAGAAACAGCACCCCTCCACTTT
V gene: TRBV7-9; D gene: NA; J gene: TRBJ1-1; clone size: few; CDR3 protein: CASSSAGGSTEAFF; CDR3 DNA: TGTGCCAGCAGCTCGGCGGGGGGAAGCACTGAAGCTTTCTTT
V gene: TRBV28; D gene: NA; J gene: TRBJ1-6; clone size: NA; CDR3 protein: CASTHGGGWGSPLHF; CDR3 DNA: TGTGCCAGCACTCATGGGGGGGGCTGGGGTTCACCCCTCCACTTT
V gene: TRBV5-6; D gene: NA; J gene: TRBJ2-2; clone size: NA; CDR3 protein: CASSLGRLNTGELSF; CDR3 DNA: TGTGCCAGCAGCTTGGGGCGGCTTAACACCGGGGAGCTGTCTTTT
V gene: TRBV29-1; D gene: TRBD2; J gene: TRBJ2-7; clone size: once; CDR3 protein: CSVLGQREGPSSYEQYF; CDR3 DNA: TGCAGCGTTCTAGGGCAGCGGGAGGGCCCAAGCTCCTACGAGCAGTACTTC
V gene: TRBV29-1; D gene: NA; J gene: TRBJ1-6; clone size: NA; CDR3 protein: CSVKTDYNSPLHF; CDR3 DNA: TGCAGCGTTAAGACAGACTATAATTCACCCCTCCACTTT
V gene: TRBV4-2; D gene: NA; J gene: TRBJ1-4; clone size: NA; CDR3 protein: CASSQGGGTPLFF; CDR3 DNA: TGTGCCAGCAGCCAAGGCGGGGGGACCCCCCTGTTTTTT
V gene: TRBV21-1; D gene: NA; J gene: TRBJ1-3; clone size: NA; CDR3 protein: CASSKGRAPGNTIYF; CDR3 DNA: TGTGCCAGCAGCAAAGGGCGGGCCCCTGGAAACACCATATATTTT
V gene: TRBV4-3; D gene: NA; J gene: TRBJ1-6; clone size: NA; CDR3 protein: CASSQDRGKGSPLHF; CDR3 DNA: TGCGCCAGCAGCCAAGACCGGGGTAAGGGTTCACCCCTCCACTTT
V gene: TRBV14; D gene: NA; J gene: TRBJ2-7; clone size: NA; CDR3 protein: CASSPGGGWEQYF; CDR3 DNA: TGTGCCAGCAGCCCGGGCGGAGGTTGGGAGCAGTACTTC
V gene: TRBV2; D gene: TRBD1; J gene: TRBJ1-2; clone size: NA; CDR3 protein: CASAGQGSGNYGYTF; CDR3 DNA: TGTGCCAGCGCCGGACAGGGGTCGGGTAACTATGGCTACACCTTC
V gene: TRBV15; D gene: NA; J gene: TRBJ2-7; clone size: NA; CDR3 protein: CATSRDQAGSTYEQYF; CDR3 DNA: TGTGCCACCAGCAGAGATCAAGCCGGGTCTACCTACGAGCAGTACTTC
V gene: TRBV7-2; D gene: NA; J gene: TRBJ2-4; clone size: NA; CDR3 protein: CASSLADGIRDIQYF; CDR3 DNA: TGTGCCAGCAGCTTAGCTGACGGGATACGGGACATTCAGTACTTC
V gene: TRBV6-5; D gene: NA; J gene: TRBJ2-1; clone size: few; CDR3 protein: CASSYGVSVDEQFF; CDR3 DNA: TGTGCCAGCAGTTATGGTGTGTCGGTGGATGAGCAGTTCTTC
V gene: TRBV5-1; D gene: TRBD2; J gene: TRBJ2-7; clone size: NA; CDR3 protein: CASTAGLAGIGEQYF; CDR3 DNA: TGCGCCAGCACCGCGGGACTAGCGGGAATAGGCGAGCAGTACTTC
V gene: TRBV2; D gene: TRBD1; J gene: TRBJ1-6; clone size: NA; CDR3 protein: CASSGDSQSPLHF; CDR3 DNA: TGTGCCAGCAGTGGGGACAGTCAATCACCCCTCCACTTT
V gene: TRBV4-1; D gene: NA; J gene: TRBJ1-5; clone size: NA; CDR3 protein: CASSQATDQPQHF; CDR3 DNA: TGCGCCAGCAGCCAAGCGACAGATCAGCCCCAGCATTTT
V gene: TRBV7-9; D gene: TRBD1; J gene: TRBJ2-7; clone size: many; CDR3 protein: CASSKRQGDYEQYF; CDR3 DNA: TGTGCCAGCAGCAAGAGACAGGGGGACTACGAGCAGTACTTC
V gene: TRBV25-1; D gene: NA; J gene: TRBJ1-4; clone size: NA; CDR3 protein: CASSSRLLDSNEKLFF; CDR3 DNA: TGTGCCAGCAGTTCCCGCTTGTTGGACAGTAATGAAAAACTGTTTTTT
V gene: TRBV28; D gene: NA; J gene: TRBJ2-6; clone size: NA; CDR3 protein: CASSLPGQHSGANVLTF; CDR3 DNA: TGTGCCAGCAGTTTACCTGGACAGCACTCTGGGGCCAACGTCCTGACTTTC
V gene: TRBV10-3; D gene: TRBD1; J gene: TRBJ1-5; clone size: NA; CDR3 protein: CAISESGTGVRPQHF; CDR3 DNA: TGTGCCATCAGTGAGTCCGGGACAGGGGTCCGGCCCCAGCATTTT
V gene: TRBV28; D gene: TRBD2; J gene: TRBJ2-5; clone size: NA; CDR3 protein: CASNLGLAGVGETQYF; CDR3 DNA: TGTGCCAGCAATCTCGGACTAGCGGGAGTCGGTGAGACCCAGTACTTC
V gene: TRBV4-3; D gene: TRBD2; J gene: TRBJ2-1; clone size: NA; CDR3 protein: CASSQVAGGGNEQFF; CDR3 DNA: TGCGCCAGCAGCCAAGTAGCGGGAGGGGGAAATGAGCAGTTCTTC
V gene: TRBV25-1; D gene: TRBD1; J gene: TRBJ1-3; clone size: NA; CDR3 protein: CASSDVRGPRNTIYF; CDR3 DNA: TGTGCCAGCAGTGACGTAAGGGGGCCGAGAAACACCATATATTTT
V gene: TRBV6-1; D gene: TRBD1; J gene: TRBJ1-4; clone size: once; CDR3 protein: CASRDGQGREKLFF; CDR3 DNA: TGTGCCAGCAGGGACGGACAGGGAAGAGAAAAACTGTTTTTT
V gene: TRBV5-1; D gene: NA; J gene: TRBJ2-1; clone size: NA; CDR3 protein: CASNPGLWRENEQFF; CDR3 DNA: TGCGCCAGCAATCCGGGCTTATGGAGGGAAAATGAGCAGTTCTTC
V gene: TRBV19; D gene: NA; J gene: TRBJ2-7; clone size: NA; CDR3 protein: CASSPLGFYEQYF; CDR3 DNA: TGTGCCAGTAGTCCCCTGGGCTTCTACGAGCAGTACTTC